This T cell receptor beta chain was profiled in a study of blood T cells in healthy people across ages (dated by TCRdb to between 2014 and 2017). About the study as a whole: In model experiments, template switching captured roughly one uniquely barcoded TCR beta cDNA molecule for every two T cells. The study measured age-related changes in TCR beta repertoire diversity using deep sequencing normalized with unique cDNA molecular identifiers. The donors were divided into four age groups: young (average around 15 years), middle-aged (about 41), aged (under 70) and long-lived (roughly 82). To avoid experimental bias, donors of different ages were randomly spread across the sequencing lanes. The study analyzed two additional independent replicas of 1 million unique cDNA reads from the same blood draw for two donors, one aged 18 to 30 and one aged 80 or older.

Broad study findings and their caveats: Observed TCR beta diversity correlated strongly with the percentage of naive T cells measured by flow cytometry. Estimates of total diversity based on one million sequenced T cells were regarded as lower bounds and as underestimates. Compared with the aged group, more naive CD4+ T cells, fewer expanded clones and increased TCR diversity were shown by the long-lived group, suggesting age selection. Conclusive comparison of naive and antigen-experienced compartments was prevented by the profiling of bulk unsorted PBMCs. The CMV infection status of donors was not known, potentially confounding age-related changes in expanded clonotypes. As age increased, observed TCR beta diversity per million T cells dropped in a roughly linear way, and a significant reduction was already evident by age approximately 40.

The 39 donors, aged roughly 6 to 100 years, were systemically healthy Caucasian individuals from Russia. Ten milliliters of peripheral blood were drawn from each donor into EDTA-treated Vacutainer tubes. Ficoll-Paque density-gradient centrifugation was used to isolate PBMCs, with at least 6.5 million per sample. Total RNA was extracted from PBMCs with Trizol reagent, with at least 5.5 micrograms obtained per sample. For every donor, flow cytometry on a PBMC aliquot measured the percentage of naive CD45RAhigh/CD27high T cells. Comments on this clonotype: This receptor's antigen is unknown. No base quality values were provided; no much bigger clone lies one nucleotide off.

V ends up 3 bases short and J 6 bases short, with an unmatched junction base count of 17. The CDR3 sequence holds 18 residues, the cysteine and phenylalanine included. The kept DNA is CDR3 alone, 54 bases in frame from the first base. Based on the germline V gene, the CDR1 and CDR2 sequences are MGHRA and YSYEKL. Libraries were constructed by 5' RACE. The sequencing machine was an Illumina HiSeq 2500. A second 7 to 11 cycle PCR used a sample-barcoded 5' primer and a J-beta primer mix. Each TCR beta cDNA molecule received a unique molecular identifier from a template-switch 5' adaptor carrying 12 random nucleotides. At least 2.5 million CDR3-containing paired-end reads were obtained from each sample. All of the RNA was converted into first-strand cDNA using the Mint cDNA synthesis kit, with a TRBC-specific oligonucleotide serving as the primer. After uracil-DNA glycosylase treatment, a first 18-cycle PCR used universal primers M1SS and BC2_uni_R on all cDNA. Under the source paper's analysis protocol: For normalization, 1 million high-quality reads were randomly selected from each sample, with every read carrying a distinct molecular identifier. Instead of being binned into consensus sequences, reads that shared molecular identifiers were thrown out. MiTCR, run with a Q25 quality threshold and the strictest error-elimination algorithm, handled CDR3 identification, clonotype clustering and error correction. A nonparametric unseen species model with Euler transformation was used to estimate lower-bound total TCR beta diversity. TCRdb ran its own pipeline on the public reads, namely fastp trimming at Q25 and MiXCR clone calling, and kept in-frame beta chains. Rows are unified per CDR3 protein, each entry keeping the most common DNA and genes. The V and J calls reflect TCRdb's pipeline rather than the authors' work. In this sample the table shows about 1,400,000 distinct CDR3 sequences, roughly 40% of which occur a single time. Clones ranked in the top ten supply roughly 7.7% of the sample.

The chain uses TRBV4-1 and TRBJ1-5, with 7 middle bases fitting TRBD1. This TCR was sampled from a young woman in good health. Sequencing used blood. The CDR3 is CASSHDRAALRGSQPQHF. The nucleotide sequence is TGCGCCAGCAGCCATGACAGGGCCGCGCTAAGGGGGAGTCAGCCCCAGCATTTT.